One and the same sample provided the 21 T cell receptor beta chains below, sequenced in a study of a mutant IDH1 vaccine in newly diagnosed glioma. Sequenced by immunoSEQ multiplex PCR; TCRdb stores in-frame clones only, minus some. The sample holds approximately 30,000 clones, 90% seen once. Time point meaning: week 47, end of study. Each vaccine dose was 300 ug of mutant IDH1 20-mer peptide, with topical imiquimod. Their target antigens are unknown. The material sequenced was PBMCs, taken from a glioma patient whose treatment included an IDH1 peptide vaccine. The receptor source for this set is a woman in her 40s with glioma.

This clone was seen just once. V usage is TRBV19 and J usage is TRBJ2-3, with D possibly TRBD1 on 5 matching bases. CDR3 size: 15 residues. V lost 3 bases to trimming and J lost 1 base, with 11 bases between them. Germline loops: CDR1 LNHDA, CDR2 SQIVND (reference sequence). The CDR3 DNA is TGTGCCAGTAGTATGGGGCTAGTTGGCACAGATACGCAGTATTTT. Translation: CASSMGLVGTDTQYF.

The rearrangement joins TRBV6-1 to TRBJ2-7; 11 bases fit TRBD2. Trimming at V came to 5 bases and at J to 3 bases, leaving 6 bases not matched to a gene. The CDR3 runs 15 residues. Germline CDR1 and CDR2: MNHNS and SASEGT. The CDR3: CASSKTSGGVYEQYF. CDR3 nucleotides: TGTGCCAGCAGTAAAACTAGCGGGGGCGTCTACGAGCAGTACTTC.

This chain uses TRBV7-8 with TRBJ1-1; D is uncertain. This CDR3 spans 15 amino acids. CDR1 is SGHVS, CDR2 FQNEAQ, per germline. V lost 2 bases and J 0 bases, leaving 10 bases between the germline ends. The CDR3 coding sequence is TGTGCCAGCAGCTTAAGGATCAGGATGAACACTGAAGCTTTCTTT. Protein product: CASSLRIRMNTEAFF.

The genes are TRBV30 and TRBJ1-4; D remains unclear. V lost 1 base and J lost 3, with 15 bases in between. The CDR3 totals 16 residues. Germline CDR1 GTSNPN, CDR2 SVGIG (reference sequence). The CDR3 DNA sequence: TGTGCCTGGAGTGGGCGTCGGGCCTCCTCTAATGAAAAACTGTTTTTT. It codes for CAWSGRRASSNEKLFF.

V is TRBV4-2 and J is TRBJ2-2, with D possibly TRBD2 on 5 matching bases. The germline V and J ends were trimmed by 0 bases and 4 bases, with 6 bases remaining between them. This CDR3 contains 14 residues. Looked up from germline, CDR1 is LGHNA and CDR2 is YNFKEQ. CDR3 DNA: TGTGCCAGCAGCCAAGAAGAGGGCACCGGGGAGCTGTTTTTT. Translation gives CASSQEEGTGELFF.

The CDR3 bases are TGTGCCAGCTCACTCCGGGACAGGGGTCGGAGCAATCAGCCCCAGCATTTT. Amino acid sequence: CASSLRDRGRSNQPQHF. The chain employs TRBV18 and TRBJ1-5; TRBD1 aligns across 10 bases. CDR3 size: 17 residues. Germline V gene sequence: CDR1 KGHSH, CDR2 LQKENI. J gave up 1 base and V 4 bases, and 7 bases lay outside the gene matches.

This rearrangement joins TRBV9 to TRBJ1-1; D remains unclear. Germline CDR1 is SGDLS and CDR2 is YYNGEE. CDR3 size: 13 residues. The V end was cut by 3 bases, the J end by 3 bases, with 9 bases between. This chain's CDR3 is CASSAYSYTEAFF. The CDR3 DNA follows: TGTGCCAGCAGCGCTTACAGTTACACTGAAGCTTTCTTT.

The chain employs TRBV4-3 and TRBJ1-2, with a possible D match to TRBD1 (5 bases). CDR1 LGHNA and CDR2 YSLEER come from the germline V gene. CDR3 size: 14 residues. The germline V and J ends were trimmed by 7 bases and 8 bases, with 20 bases remaining between them. Here the CDR3 reads CASTIYRGGQGYTF. The DNA of the CDR3 is TGCGCCAGCACCATATACCGGGGAGGACAAGGCTACACCTTC.

V and J are TRBV7-2 and TRBJ1-5; unclear D gene. Trimming left V 1 base short and J 3 bases short, with 4 bases between. The CDR3 sequence is 13 residues long. Germline V CDR1 and CDR2: SGHTA, FQGNSA. The CDR3 region is CASSLDPNQPQHF. The CDR3 DNA follows: TGTGCCAGCAGCTTAGACCCCAATCAGCCCCAGCATTTT.

CDR3 bases: TGTGCCAGTAGGTTAGCCCAGGGGGCGCTTTATGGCTACACCTTC. It is translated as CASRLAQGALYGYTF. The chain couples TRBV19 to TRBJ1-2, with 8 bases identical to TRBD1. Germline assignment: CDR1 LNHDA and CDR2 SQIVND (reference sequence). The trim removed 6 bases at V and 5 bases at J, leaving 11 bases unmatched. The CDR3 consists of 15 residues.

This chain joins TRBV4-1 and TRBJ1-2; D possibly corresponds to TRBD1 (6 bases). V lost 0 bases and J lost 8, with 10 bases in between. The CDR3 extends over 13 amino acids. Germline CDR1 reads MGHRA; CDR2 reads YSYEKL. The chain's CDR3 is CASSQDGQLGYTF. CDR3 bases: TGCGCCAGCAGCCAAGATGGACAGCTGGGCTACACCTTC.

J is TRBJ1-6 and V is TRBV2; D uncertain. This CDR3 comprises 16 residues. Germline loops: CDR1 SNHLY, CDR2 FYNNEI. Trimming cost V 6 bases and J 0 bases, with 12 bases left between them. The CDR3 DNA reads TGTGCCAGCAGCCAGGTCTTCAGCTCCTATAATTCACCCCTCCACTTT. Translated: CASSQVFSSYNSPLHF.

The chain links TRBV4-2 to TRBJ1-3; D is uncertain. The CDR3 consists of 13 residues. CDR1 LGHNA and CDR2 YNFKEQ come from the germline V gene. Trimming pared 0 bases from V and 1 base from J, leaving 1 base between. The CDR3 here is CASSQESGNTIYF. The DNA of the CDR3 is TGTGCCAGCAGCCAAGAATCTGGAAACACCATATATTTT.

The genes are TRBV5-4 and TRBJ2-7, with D perhaps matching TRBD1 or TRBD2 (7 bases each). The V end was cut by 4 bases, the J end by 3 bases, with 11 bases between. The CDR3 loop spans 13 amino acids. Germline assignment: CDR1 SGHNT and CDR2 YYREEE (reference sequence). CDR3: CASSQGGDYEQYF. CDR3 DNA: TGTGCCAGCAGCCAGGGGGGGGACTACGAGCAGTACTTC.

The rearrangement links TRBV4-1 to TRBJ1-2, with D maybe TRBD1 (6 bases). This CDR3 spans 15 amino acids. Trimming left V 1 base short and J 3 bases short, with 12 bases between. Germline V gene lookup returns CDR1 MGHRA and CDR2 YSYEKL. CDR3 DNA: TGCGCCAGCAGCCAAGGGCCGACAGGCTACTATGGCTACACCTTC. This sequence encodes CASSQGPTGYYGYTF.

This rearrangement joins TRBV29-1 to TRBJ2-1, with D hard to call. The CDR3 is 10 amino acids. Trimming pared 4 bases from V and 5 bases from J, leaving 3 bases between. CDR1 is SQVTM, CDR2 ANQGSEA, per germline. CDR3 bases: TGCAGCGTTGGGGACAATGAGCAGTTCTTC. Its protein product is CSVGDNEQFF.

This clone has only a few counts. The chain links TRBV12-5 to TRBJ1-1; D not resolved. The CDR3 length is 12 residues. Trimming stripped 5 bases from V and 1 base from J, with 5 bases between. Per the germline V gene, CDR1 is LGHNT and CDR2 is FRNRAP. In DNA, the CDR3 is TGTGCTAGTGGTCTACAGAACACTGAAGCTTTCTTT. Encoded protein: CASGLQNTEAFF.

The CDR3 spells CASSPQRTGVYGYTF. DNA for the CDR3: TGTGCCAGCAGCCCGCAAAGGACAGGCGTCTATGGCTACACCTTC. This chain joins TRBV5-4 and TRBJ1-2; 7 positions agree with TRBD1. Trimming cost V 4 bases and J 4 bases; bases outside gene matches: 10. The germline gives CDR1 SGHNT, CDR2 YYREEE (reference sequence). The CDR3 spans 15 residues.

The chain has TRBV5-6 and TRBJ2-5; 7 positions match TRBD1. The CDR3 contains 16 residues. Germline CDR1 reads SGHDT; CDR2 reads YYEEEE. The V and J ends lost 0 bases and 1 base, in that order; junction bases with no gene match: 6. CDR3 coding DNA: TGTGCCAGCAGCTTGGGATCGGGACAGCCCCAAGAGACCCAGTACTTC. Residues: CASSLGSGQPQETQYF. The whole variable domain, filled in from reference TRBV5-6 and TRBJ2-5, reads DAGVTQSPTHLIKTRGQQVTLRCSPKSGHDTVSWYQQALGQGPQFIFQYYEEEERQRGNFPDRFSGHQFPNYSSELNVNALLLGDSALYLCASSLGSGQPQETQYFGPGTRLLVL.

The chain has TRBV2 and TRBJ1-5; D is possibly TRBD1 (5 bases). Germline CDR1 reads SNHLY; CDR2 reads FYNNEI. The CDR3 is 14 residues long. Trimming cost V 3 bases and J 3 bases, with 9 bases left between them. The CDR3 here is CASSDGAINQPQHF. CDR3 DNA: TGTGCCAGCAGTGACGGGGCGATCAATCAGCCCCAGCATTTT.

The chain combines TRBV5-1 with TRBJ2-6; D not certain. The CDR3 contains 14 residues. The germline V and J ends were trimmed by 2 bases and 2 bases, with 5 bases remaining between them. Per the germline V gene, CDR1 is SGHRS and CDR2 is YFSETQ. CDR3 region: CASSFGAGANVLTF. The CDR3 bases are TGCGCCAGCAGCTTTGGGGCTGGGGCCAACGTCCTGACTTTC.